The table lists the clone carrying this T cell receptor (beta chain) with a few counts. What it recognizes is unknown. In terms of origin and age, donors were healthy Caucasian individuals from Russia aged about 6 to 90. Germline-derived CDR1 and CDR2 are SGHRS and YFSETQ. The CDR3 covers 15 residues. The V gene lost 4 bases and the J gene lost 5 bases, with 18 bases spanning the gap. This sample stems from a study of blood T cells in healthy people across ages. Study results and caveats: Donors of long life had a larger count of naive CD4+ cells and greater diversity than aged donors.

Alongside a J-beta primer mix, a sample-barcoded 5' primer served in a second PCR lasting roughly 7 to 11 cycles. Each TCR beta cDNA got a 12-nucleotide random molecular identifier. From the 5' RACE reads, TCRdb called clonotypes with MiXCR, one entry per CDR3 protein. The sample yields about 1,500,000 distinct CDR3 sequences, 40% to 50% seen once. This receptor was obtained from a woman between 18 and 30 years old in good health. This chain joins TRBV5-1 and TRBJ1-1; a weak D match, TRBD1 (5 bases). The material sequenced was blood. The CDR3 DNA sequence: TGCGCCAGCAGCGCCTTCAGGGCAGAGGGGACTGAAGCTTTCTTT. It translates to CASSAFRAEGTEAFF.